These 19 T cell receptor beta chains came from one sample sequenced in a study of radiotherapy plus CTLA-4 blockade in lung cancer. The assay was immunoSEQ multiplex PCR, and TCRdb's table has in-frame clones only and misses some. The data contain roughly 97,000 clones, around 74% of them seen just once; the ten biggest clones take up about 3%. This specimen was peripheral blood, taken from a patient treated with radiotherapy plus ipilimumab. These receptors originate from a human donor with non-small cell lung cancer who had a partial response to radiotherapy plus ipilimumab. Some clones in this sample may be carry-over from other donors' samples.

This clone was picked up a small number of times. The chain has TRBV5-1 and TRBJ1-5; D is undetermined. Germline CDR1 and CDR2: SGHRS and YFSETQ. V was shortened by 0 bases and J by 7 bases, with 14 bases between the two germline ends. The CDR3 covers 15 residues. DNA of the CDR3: TGCGCCAGCAGCTTGGAGGGCGGTTCGGGGCAGCCCCAGCATTTT. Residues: CASSLEGGSGQPQHF.

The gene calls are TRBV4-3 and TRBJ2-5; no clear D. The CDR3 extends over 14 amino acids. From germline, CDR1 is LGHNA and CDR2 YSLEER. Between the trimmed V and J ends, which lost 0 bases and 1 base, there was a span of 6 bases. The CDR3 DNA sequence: TGCGCCAGCAGCCAAGATCCCGTCCAAGAGACCCAGTACTTC. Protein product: CASSQDPVQETQYF.

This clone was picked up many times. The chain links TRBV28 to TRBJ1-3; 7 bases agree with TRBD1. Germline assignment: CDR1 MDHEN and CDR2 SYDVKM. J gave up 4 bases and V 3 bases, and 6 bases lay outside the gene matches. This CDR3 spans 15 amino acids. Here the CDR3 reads CASSFGQDSGNTIYF. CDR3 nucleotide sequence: TGTGCCAGCAGTTTTGGACAGGACTCCGGAAACACCATATATTTT.

CDR3 in DNA: TGTGCCAGCAGCGATGTTCGGACTAAAGAGACCCAGTACTTC. Amino acid sequence: CASSDVRTKETQYF. This chain connects TRBV6-6 to TRBJ2-5; maybe TRBD2 (6 bases). The CDR3 has 14 residues. Germline loops: CDR1 MNHNY, CDR2 SVGAGI (reference sequence). Trimming stripped 6 bases from V and 3 bases from J, with 14 bases between.

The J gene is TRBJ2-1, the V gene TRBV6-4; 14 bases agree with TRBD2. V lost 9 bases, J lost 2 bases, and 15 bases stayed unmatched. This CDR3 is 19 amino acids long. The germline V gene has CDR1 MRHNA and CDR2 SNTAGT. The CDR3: CARINLNGTSGGTYNEQFF. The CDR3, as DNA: TGTGCCAGGATAAACTTAAACGGGACTAGCGGGGGAACCTACAATGAGCAGTTCTTC.

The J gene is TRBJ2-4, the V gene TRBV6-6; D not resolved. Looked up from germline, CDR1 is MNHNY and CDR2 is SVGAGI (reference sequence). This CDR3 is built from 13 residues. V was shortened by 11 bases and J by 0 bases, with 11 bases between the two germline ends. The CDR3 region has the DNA TGTGCCGCGAGAGAGCTAGCCAAAAACATTCAGTACTTC. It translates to CAARELAKNIQYF.

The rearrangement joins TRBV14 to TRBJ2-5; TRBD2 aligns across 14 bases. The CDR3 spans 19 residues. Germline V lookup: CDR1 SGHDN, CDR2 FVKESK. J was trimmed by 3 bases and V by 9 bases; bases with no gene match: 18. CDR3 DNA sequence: TGTGCCAGGGAAAAAAGACTAGCGGGAGGGCAGGGGAGAAAAGAGACCCAGTACTTC. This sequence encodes CAREKRLAGGQGRKETQYF.

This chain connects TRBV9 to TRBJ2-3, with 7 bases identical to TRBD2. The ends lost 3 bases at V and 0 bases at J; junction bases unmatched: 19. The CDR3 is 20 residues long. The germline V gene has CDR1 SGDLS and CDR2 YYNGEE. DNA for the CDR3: TGTGCCAGCAGCGCAGGAGGGAGGGTCGGAGAACGAACTAGCACAGATACGCAGTATTTT. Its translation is CASSAGGRVGERTSTDTQYF.

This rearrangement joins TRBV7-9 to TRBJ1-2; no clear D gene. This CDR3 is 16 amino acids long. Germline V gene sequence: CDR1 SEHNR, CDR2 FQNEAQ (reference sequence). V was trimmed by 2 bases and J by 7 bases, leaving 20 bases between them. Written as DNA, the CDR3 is TGTGCCAGCAGCTTACCCGCTGCCATTGGGAGGTTTGGCTACACCTTC. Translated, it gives CASSLPAAIGRFGYTF.

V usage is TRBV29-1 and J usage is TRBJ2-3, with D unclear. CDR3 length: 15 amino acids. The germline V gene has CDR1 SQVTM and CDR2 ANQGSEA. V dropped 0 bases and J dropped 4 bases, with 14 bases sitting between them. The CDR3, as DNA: TGCAGCGTTGAAGATCAAAGCCCGAGTTCAGATACGCAGTATTTT. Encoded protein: CSVEDQSPSSDTQYF.

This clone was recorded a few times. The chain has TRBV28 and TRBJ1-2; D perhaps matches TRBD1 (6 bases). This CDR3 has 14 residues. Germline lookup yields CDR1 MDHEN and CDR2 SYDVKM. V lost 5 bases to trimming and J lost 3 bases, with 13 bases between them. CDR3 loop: CASSPSGEDYGYTF. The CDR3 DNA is TGTGCCAGCAGTCCGTCAGGGGAAGACTATGGCTACACCTTC.

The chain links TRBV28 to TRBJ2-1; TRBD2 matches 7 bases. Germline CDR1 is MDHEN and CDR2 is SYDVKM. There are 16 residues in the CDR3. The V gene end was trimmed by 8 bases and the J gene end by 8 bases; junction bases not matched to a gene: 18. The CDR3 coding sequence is TGTGCCAGCGCCGGGGGTAGCGGGTCCTCATGGTATGAGCAGTTCTTC. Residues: CASAGGSGSSWYEQFF.

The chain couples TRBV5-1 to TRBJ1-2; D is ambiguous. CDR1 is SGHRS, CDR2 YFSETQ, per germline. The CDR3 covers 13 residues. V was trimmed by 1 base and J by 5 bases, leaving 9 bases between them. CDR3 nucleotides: TGCGCCAGCAGCTTGTTACAACCATATGGCTACACCTTC. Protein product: CASSLLQPYGYTF.

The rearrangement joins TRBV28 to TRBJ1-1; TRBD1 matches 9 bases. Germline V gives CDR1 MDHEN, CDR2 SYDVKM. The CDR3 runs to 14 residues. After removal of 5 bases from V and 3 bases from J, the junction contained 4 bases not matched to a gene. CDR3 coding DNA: TGTGCCAGCAGTCACAGGGGGCGGTACACTGAAGCTTTCTTT. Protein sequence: CASSHRGRYTEAFF.

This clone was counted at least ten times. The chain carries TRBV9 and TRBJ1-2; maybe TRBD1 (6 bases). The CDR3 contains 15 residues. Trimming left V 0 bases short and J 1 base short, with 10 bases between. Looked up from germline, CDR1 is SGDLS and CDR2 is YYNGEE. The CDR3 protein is CASSVVRTVNYGYTF. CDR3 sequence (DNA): TGTGCCAGCAGCGTAGTCAGGACAGTTAACTATGGCTACACCTTC.

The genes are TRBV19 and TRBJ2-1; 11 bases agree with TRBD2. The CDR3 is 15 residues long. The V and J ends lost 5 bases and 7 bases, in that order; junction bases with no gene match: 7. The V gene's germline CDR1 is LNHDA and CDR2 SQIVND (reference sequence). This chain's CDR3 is CASSHTSGRKNEQFF. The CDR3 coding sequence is TGTGCCAGTAGTCACACTAGCGGGAGAAAGAATGAGCAGTTCTTC.

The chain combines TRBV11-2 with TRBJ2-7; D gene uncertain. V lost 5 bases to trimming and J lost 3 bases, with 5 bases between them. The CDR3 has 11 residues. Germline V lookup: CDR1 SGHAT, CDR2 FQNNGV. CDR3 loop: CASSPHYEQYF. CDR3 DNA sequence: TGTGCCAGCAGCCCCCACTACGAGCAGTACTTC.

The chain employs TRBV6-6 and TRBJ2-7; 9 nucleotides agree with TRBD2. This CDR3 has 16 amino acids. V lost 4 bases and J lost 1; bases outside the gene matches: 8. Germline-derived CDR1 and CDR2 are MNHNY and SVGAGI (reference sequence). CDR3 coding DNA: TGTGCCAGCAGTTCCTTTAGCGGGAGAGGGTCCTACGAGCAGTACTTC. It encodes CASSSFSGRGSYEQYF.

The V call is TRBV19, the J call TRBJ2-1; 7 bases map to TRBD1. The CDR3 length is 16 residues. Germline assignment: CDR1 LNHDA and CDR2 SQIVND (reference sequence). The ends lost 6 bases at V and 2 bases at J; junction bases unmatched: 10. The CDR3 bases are TGTGCCAGTAGGGCATCCGGGACAGTTCCCTACAATGAGCAGTTCTTC. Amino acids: CASRASGTVPYNEQFF.